Below are 7 T cell receptor beta chains sequenced from a single sample in a study of cytomegalovirus exposure and HLA in healthy donors. PCR employed 60 Vbeta and 13 Jbeta primers. Assay: immunoSEQ multiplex PCR; the TCRdb copy retains only in-frame clones and omits some. The sample includes around 160,000 clones, about four fifths seen only once; the top ten take 8.5%. Sequencing was performed on PBMCs. The receptors stem from a male donor in good health and CMV-seropositive.

This clone was recorded a few times. This chain links TRBV4-3 with TRBJ2-1; 8 bases are a match to TRBD2. V was clipped by 1 base and J by 5 bases; unmatched bases: 7. The germline V gene encodes CDR1 LGHNA and CDR2 YSLEER. The CDR3 loop spans 16 amino acids. The CDR3 DNA sequence: TGCGCCAGCAGCCAAGCCATGGCTAGCGGGCACAATGAGCAGTTCTTC. This encodes CASSQAMASGHNEQFF.

The chain couples TRBV7-2 to TRBJ2-5, with TRBD1 matching 7 bases. CDR3 length: 16 amino acids. The junction had 13 bases not matched to a gene; V was cut back by 5 bases and J by 4 bases. The V gene's germline CDR1 is SGHTA and CDR2 FQGNSA. The CDR3 nucleotides read TGTGCCAGCAGCCCTTATGGACAGGTCGGAAGAGAGACCCAGTACTTC. Its translation is CASSPYGQVGRETQYF.

This clone has just one count. The chain employs TRBV7-9 and TRBJ1-1, with D unresolved. The CDR3 contains 13 residues. The V end was cut by 5 bases, the J end by 0 bases, with 7 bases between. Germline CDR1 and CDR2: SEHNR and FQNEAQ (reference sequence). In DNA, the CDR3 is TGTGCCAGCAGCACCACGGTGAACACTGAAGCTTTCTTT. It encodes CASSTTVNTEAFF.

This clone appeared a single time. At one of its ends the junction is not consistent with the germline gene, which may arise from a read error. The chain is built from TRBV6-5 and TRBJ1-2; 10 bases fit TRBD1. This CDR3 contains 16 residues. Germline V gene lookup returns CDR1 MNHEY and CDR2 SVGAGI. CDR3 protein: CASSYLGQGVNDGYTF. The CDR3, as DNA: TGTGCCAGCAGTTACTTAGGACAGGGGGTTAACGATGGCTACACCTTC.

The chain uses TRBV28 and TRBJ2-7; TRBD1 agrees at 11 bases. Germline V gene sequence: CDR1 MDHEN, CDR2 SYDVKM. With 5 bases clipped from V and 3 bases from J, the junction kept 6 bases outside the gene matches. The CDR3 loop spans 15 amino acids. The CDR3 here is CASSIAGTGGYEQYF. CDR3 DNA: TGTGCCAGCAGTATTGCCGGGACAGGGGGCTACGAGCAGTACTTC.

V and J are TRBV6-1 and TRBJ2-3, with 9 bases identical to TRBD2. The V gene's germline CDR1 is MNHNS and CDR2 SASEGT. The CDR3 is 15 amino acids. V shed 6 bases, J shed 1 base, and the junction held 5 bases outside the gene matches. The CDR3 sequence is CASRPLAGRTDTQYF. Here the CDR3 DNA reads TGTGCCAGCAGGCCCCTAGCGGGACGCACAGATACGCAGTATTTT.

The chain has TRBV19 and TRBJ1-1, with 7 bases aligning to TRBD1. Looked up from germline, CDR1 is LNHDA and CDR2 is SQIVND (reference sequence). V shed 3 bases, J shed 4 bases, and the junction held 17 bases outside the gene matches. CDR3 length equals 18 residues. CDR3 bases: TGTGCCAGTAGTATCCTCAGGGGGGCCAGAGGGATTGCCACTGAAGCTTTCTTT. Protein sequence: CASSILRGARGIATEAFF.